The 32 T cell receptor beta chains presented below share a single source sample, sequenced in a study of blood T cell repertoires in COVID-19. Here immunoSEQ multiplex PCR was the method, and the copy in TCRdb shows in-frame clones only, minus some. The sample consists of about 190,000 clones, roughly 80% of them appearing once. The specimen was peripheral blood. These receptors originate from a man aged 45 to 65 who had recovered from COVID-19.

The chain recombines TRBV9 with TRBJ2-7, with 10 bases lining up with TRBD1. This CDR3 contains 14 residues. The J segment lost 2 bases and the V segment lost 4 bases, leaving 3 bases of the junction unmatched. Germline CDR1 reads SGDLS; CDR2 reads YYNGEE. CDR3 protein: CASSTGQGAYEQYF. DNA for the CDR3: TGTGCCAGCAGCACCGGACAGGGGGCCTACGAGCAGTACTTC. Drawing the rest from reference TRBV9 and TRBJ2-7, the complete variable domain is DSGVTQTPKHLITATGQRVTLRCSPRSGDLSVYWYQQSLDQGLQFLIQYYNGEERAKGNILERFSAQQFPDLHSELNLSSLELGDSALYFCASSTGQGAYEQYFGPGTRLTVT.

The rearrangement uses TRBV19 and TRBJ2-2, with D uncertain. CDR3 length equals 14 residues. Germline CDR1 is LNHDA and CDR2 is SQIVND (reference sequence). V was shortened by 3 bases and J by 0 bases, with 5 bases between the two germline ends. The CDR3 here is CASSIQANTGELFF. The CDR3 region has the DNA TGTGCCAGTAGTATTCAGGCGAACACCGGGGAGCTGTTTTTT.

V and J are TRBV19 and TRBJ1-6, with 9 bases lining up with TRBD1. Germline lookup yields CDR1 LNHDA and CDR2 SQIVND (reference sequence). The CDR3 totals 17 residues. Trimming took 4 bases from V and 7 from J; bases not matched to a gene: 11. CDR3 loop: CASSTLTGGAGNSPLHF. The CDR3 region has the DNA TGTGCCAGTAGTACCTTAACAGGGGGCGCAGGGAATTCACCCCTCCACTTT.

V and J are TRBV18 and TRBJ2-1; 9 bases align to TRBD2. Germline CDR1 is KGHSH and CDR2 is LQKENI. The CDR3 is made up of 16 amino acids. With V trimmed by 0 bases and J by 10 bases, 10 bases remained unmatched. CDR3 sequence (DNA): TGTGCCAGCTCACCACCGGTACTAGCGGGTATAGGAGAGCAGTTCTTC. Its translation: CASSPPVLAGIGEQFF.

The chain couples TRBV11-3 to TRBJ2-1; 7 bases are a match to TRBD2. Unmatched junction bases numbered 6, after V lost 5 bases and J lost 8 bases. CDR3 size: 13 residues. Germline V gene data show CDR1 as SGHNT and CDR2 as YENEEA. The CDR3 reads CASSKGGRHEQFF. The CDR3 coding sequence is TGTGCCAGCAGCAAGGGAGGGCGGCATGAGCAGTTCTTC.

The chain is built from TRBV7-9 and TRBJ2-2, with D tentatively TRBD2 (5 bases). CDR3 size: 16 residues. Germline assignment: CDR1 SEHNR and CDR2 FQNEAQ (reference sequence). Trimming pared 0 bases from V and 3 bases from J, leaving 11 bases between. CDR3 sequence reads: CASSLAGSVYTGELFF. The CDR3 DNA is TGTGCCAGCAGCTTAGCGGGTAGCGTATACACCGGGGAGCTGTTTTTT. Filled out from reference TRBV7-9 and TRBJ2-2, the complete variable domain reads DTGVSQNPRHKITKRGQNVTFRCDPISEHNRLYWYRQTLGQGPEFLTYFQNEAQLEKSRLLSDRFSAERPKGSFSTLEIQRTEQGDSAMYLCASSLAGSVYTGELFFGEGSRLTVL.

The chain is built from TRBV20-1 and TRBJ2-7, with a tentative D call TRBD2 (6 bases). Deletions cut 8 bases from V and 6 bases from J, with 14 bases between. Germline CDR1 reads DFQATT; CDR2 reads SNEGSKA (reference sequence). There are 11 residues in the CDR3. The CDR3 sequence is CSKGTLIEQYF. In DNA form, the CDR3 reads TGCAGTAAGGGGACTCTAATCGAGCAGTACTTC.

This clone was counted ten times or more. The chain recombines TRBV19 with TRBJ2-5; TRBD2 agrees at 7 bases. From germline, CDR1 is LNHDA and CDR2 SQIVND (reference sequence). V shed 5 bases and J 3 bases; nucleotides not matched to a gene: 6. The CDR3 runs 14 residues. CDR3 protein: CASSRMGGEETQYF. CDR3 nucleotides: TGTGCCAGTAGTCGAATGGGGGGGGAAGAGACCCAGTACTTC.

CDR3 bases: TGTGCCAGCAGCCCCTCCGGACTAGGGGGCAATGAGCAGTTCTTC. It encodes CASSPSGLGGNEQFF. The chain is built from TRBV7-3 and TRBJ2-1; tentative D call: TRBD2 (7 bases). CDR1 and CDR2 from the germline V gene are SGHTA and FQGTGA. The V and J ends lost 5 bases and 6 bases respectively, with 17 bases between them. The length of the CDR3 is 15 residues.

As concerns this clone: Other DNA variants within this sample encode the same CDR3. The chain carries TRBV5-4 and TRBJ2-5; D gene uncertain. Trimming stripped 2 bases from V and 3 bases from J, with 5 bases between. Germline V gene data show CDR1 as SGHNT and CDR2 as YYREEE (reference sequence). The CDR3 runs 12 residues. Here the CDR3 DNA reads TGTGCCAGCAGCTTTCTTGAAGAGACCCAGTACTTC. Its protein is CASSFLEETQYF.

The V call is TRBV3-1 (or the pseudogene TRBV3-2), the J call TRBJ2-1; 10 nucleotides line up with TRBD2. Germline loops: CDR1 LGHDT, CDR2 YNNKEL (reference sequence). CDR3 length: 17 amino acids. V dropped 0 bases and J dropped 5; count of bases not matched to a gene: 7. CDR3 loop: CASSQDPGLAGDNEQFF. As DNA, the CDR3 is TGTGCCAGCAGCCAAGACCCTGGGCTAGCGGGGGACAATGAGCAGTTCTTC.

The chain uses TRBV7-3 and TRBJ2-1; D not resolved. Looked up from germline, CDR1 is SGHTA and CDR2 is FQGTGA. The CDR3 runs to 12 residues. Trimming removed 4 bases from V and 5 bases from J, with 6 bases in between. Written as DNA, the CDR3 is TGTGCCAGCAGCTACAGACACAATGAGCAGTTCTTC. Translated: CASSYRHNEQFF.

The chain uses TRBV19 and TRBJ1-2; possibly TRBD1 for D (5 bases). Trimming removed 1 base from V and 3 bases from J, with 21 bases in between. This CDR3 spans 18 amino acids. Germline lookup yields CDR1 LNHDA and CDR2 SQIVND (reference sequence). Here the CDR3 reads CASSIVFRSFRADYGYTF. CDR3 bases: TGTGCCAGTAGTATAGTTTTTAGGAGCTTCAGGGCGGACTATGGCTACACCTTC.

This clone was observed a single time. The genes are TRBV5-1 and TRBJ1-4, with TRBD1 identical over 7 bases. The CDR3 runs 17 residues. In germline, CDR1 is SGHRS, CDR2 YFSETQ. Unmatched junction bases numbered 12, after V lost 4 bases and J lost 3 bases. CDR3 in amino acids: CASSIGMTGRSNEKLFF. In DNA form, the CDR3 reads TGCGCCAGCAGCATCGGGATGACAGGGCGGTCTAATGAAAAACTGTTTTTT.

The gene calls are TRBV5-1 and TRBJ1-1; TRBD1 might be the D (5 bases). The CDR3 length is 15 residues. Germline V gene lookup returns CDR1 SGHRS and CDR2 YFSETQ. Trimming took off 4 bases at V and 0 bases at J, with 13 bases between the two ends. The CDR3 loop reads CASSTLDSMNTEAFF. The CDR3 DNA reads TGCGCCAGCAGCACGCTCGACAGCATGAACACTGAAGCTTTCTTT.

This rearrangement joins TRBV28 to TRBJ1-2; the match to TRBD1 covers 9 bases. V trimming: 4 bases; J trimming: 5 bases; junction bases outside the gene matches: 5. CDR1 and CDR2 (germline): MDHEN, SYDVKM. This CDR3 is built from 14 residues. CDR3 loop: CASSSPGQGYGYTF. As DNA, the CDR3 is TGTGCCAGCAGTTCGCCGGGACAGGGTTATGGCTACACCTTC.

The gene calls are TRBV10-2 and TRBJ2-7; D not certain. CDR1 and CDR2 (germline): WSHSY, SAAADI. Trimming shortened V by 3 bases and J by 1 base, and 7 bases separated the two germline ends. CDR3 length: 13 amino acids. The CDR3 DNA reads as TGCGCCAGCAGTGACCCCGCGTCCTACGAGCAGTACTTC. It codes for CASSDPASYEQYF.

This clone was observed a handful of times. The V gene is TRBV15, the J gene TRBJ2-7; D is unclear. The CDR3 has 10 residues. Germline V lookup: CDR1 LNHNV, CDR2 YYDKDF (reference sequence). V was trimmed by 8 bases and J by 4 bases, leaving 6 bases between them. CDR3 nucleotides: TGTGCCACCGTTCGGTACGAGCAGTACTTC. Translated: CATVRYEQYF.

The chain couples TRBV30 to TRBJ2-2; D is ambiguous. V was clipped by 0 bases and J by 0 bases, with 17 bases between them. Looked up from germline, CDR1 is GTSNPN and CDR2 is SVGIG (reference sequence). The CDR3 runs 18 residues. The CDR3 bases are TGTGCCTGGAGTGTACGGTGGCGGTACATAACGAACACCGGGGAGCTGTTTTTT. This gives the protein CAWSVRWRYITNTGELFF. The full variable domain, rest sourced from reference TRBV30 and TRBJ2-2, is SQTIHQWPATLVQPVGSPLSLECTVEGTSNPNLYWYRQAAGRGLQLLFYSVGIGQISSEVPQNLSASRPQDRQFILSSKKLLLSDSGFYLCAWSVRWRYITNTGELFFGEGSRLTVL.

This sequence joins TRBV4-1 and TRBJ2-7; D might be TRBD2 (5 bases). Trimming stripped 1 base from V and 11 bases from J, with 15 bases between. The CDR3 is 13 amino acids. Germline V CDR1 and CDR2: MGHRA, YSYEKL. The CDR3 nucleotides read TGCGCCAGCAGCCAAGTTCTAACTAGTTCGAAGTACTTC. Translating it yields CASSQVLTSSKYF.

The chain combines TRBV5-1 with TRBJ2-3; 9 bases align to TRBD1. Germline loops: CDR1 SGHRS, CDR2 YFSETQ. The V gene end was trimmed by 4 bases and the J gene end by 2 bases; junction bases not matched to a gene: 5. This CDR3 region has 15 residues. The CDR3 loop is CASSLNRGPTDTQYF. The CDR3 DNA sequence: TGCGCCAGCAGCCTGAACAGGGGGCCCACAGATACGCAGTATTTT.

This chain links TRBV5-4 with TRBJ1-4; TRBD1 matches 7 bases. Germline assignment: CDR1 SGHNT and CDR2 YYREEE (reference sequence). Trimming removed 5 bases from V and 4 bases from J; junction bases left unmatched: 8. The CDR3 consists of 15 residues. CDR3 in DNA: TGTGCCAGCAGTTCTGGGGGACAGAGTAATGAAAAACTGTTTTTT. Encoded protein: CASSSGGQSNEKLFF.

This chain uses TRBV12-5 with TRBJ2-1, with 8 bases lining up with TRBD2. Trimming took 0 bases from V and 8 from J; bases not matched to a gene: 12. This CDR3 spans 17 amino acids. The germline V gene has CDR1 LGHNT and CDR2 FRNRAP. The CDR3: CASGLVSGGRFIYEQFF. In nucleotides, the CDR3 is TGTGCTAGTGGTTTGGTTTCTGGCGGGAGGTTTATTTATGAGCAGTTCTTC.

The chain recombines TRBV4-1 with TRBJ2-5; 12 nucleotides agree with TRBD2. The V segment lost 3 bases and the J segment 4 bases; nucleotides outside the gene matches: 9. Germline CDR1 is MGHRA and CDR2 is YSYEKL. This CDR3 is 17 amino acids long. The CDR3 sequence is CASSQIPGLAGIETQYF. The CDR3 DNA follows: TGCGCCAGCAGCCAGATCCCCGGACTAGCGGGAATAGAGACCCAGTACTTC.

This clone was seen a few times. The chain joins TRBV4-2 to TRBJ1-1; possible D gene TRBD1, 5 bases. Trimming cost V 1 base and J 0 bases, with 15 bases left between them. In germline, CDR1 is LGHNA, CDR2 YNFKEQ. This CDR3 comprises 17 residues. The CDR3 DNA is TGTGCCAGCAGCCAAGGTCATTGGGGCGGGGTGAACACTGAAGCTTTCTTT. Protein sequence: CASSQGHWGGVNTEAFF.

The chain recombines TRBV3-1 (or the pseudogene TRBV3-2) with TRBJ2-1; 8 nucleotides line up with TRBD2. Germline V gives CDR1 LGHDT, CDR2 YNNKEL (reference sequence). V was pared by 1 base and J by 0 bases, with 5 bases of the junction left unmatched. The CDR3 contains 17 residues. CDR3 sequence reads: CASSQVSGGGSYNEQFF. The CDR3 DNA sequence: TGTGCCAGCAGCCAAGTGTCGGGAGGGGGCTCCTACAATGAGCAGTTCTTC.

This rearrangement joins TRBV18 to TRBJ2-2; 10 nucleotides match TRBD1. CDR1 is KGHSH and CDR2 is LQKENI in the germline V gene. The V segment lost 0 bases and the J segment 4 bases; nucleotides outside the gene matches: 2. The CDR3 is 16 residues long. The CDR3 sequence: CASSPPGQGFTGELFF. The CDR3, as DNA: TGTGCCAGCTCACCACCGGGACAGGGGTTCACCGGGGAGCTGTTTTTT.

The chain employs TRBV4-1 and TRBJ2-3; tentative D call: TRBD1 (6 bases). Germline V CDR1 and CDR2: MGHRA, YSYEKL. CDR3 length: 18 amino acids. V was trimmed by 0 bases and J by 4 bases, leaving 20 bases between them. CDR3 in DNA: TGCGCCAGCAGCCAAGAACCCCCCGAGGGCGCAGGGGCAGATACGCAGTATTTT. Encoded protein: CASSQEPPEGAGADTQYF.

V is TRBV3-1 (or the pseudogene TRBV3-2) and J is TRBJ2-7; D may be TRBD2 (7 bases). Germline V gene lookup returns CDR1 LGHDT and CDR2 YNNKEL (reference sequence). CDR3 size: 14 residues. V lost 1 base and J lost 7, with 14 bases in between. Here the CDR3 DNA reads TGTGCCAGCAGCCAAGGAGGGGGGGCGCGTGAGCAGTACTTC. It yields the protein CASSQGGGAREQYF.

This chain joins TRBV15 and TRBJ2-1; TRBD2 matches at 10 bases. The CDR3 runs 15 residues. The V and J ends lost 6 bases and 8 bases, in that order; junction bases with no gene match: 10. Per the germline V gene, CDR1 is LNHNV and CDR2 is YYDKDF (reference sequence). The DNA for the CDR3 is TGTGCCACCAGTTTATTAGCGGGAGGTAAGGATGAGCAGTTCTTC. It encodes CATSLLAGGKDEQFF.

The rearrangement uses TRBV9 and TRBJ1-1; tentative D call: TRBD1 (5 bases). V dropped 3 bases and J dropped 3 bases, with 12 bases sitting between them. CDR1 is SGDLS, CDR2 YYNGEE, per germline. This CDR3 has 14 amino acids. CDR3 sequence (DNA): TGTGCCAGCAGCGCAGATCTCAGGGACACTGAAGCTTTCTTT. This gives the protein CASSADLRDTEAFF.

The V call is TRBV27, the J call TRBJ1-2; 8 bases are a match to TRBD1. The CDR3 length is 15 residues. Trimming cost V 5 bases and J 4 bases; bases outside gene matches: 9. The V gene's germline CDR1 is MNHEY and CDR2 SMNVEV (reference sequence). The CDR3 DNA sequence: TGTGCCAGCAGTGTCATCAGGGGGCAAGGCTATGGCTACACCTTC. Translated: CASSVIRGQGYGYTF.